Following are 9 T cell receptor beta chains from one sample sequenced in a study of blood T cells in healthy people across ages. Sample-barcoded 5' priming and a J-beta primer mix drove a second PCR of roughly 7 to 11 cycles. Each CDR3 protein gets one entry after TCRdb re-called the 5' RACE reads with MiXCR. The repertoire holds about 930,000 distinct CDR3 sequences, with under 35% as singletons. The same specimen was also included in a second study, on T cells of mothers and their children.

Sequencing was carried out using blood. These receptors all stem from a woman in her thirties or forties in good health.

About this clonotype: This may arise from a read error, as a much more abundant clone is one base away. The chain carries TRBV7-2 and TRBJ2-7; D is undetermined. Germline CDR1 is SGHTA and CDR2 is FQGNSA. There are 12 residues in the CDR3. Trimming cost V 5 bases and J 7 bases, with 12 bases left between them. Here the CDR3 reads CASSAMGNEQYF. As DNA, the CDR3 is TGTGCCAGCAGCGCCATGGGCAATGAGCAGTACTTC.

This clonotype was observed a few times. This rearrangement joins TRBV5-4 to TRBJ2-3; TRBD1 agrees at 7 bases. The trim removed 0 bases at V and 4 bases at J, leaving 11 bases unmatched. This CDR3 spans 17 amino acids. Germline V lookup: CDR1 SGHNT, CDR2 YYREEE (reference sequence). The CDR3, as DNA: TGTGCCAGCAGCTTGGGAAGGACAGGCCAGTTCTCAGATACGCAGTATTTT. Protein: CASSLGRTGQFSDTQYF.

The chain joins TRBV7-9 to TRBJ1-5; no definite D call. Germline lookup yields CDR1 SEHNR and CDR2 FQNEAQ (reference sequence). The CDR3 sequence is 14 residues long. V was trimmed by 6 bases and J by 0 bases, leaving 9 bases between them. The CDR3 bases are TGTGCCAGCAGTCAGATGTATAGCAATCAGCCCCAGCATTTT. Encoded protein: CASSQMYSNQPQHF. The whole variable domain, filled in from reference TRBV7-9 and TRBJ1-5, reads DTGVSQNPRHKITKRGQNVTFRCDPISEHNRLYWYRQTLGQGPEFLTYFQNEAQLEKSRLLSDRFSAERPKGSFSTLEIQRTEQGDSAMYLCASSQMYSNQPQHFGDGTRLSIL.

This clonotype was counted at least ten times. The CDR3 region is CSVGRGTQETQYF. The CDR3 DNA is TGCAGCGTGGGAAGAGGGACACAAGAGACCCAGTACTTC. This rearrangement joins TRBV29-1 to TRBJ2-5, with a weak D call TRBD1 (6 bases). CDR3 length: 13 amino acids. Per germline, CDR1 SQVTM and CDR2 ANQGSEA. Trimming cost V 6 bases and J 2 bases, with 13 bases left between them.

This clonotype was detected a few times. The chain links TRBV6-2 or TRBV6-3 to TRBJ2-5; D may be TRBD1 (6 bases). The germline gives CDR1 MNHEY, CDR2 SVGEGT. V was clipped by 7 bases and J by 1 base, with 13 bases between them. There are 14 residues in the CDR3. The CDR3 DNA is TGTGCCAGCAACCGGGACACCATCCAAGAGACCCAGTACTTC. This gives the protein CASNRDTIQETQYF.

In this sample, this clonotype turned up a few times. The chain uses TRBV19 and TRBJ2-7, with 7 bases matching TRBD1. Trimming took 6 bases from V and 5 from J; bases not matched to a gene: 22. Germline CDR1 is LNHDA and CDR2 is SQIVND (reference sequence). The CDR3 spans 18 residues. The CDR3 nucleotides read TGTGCCAGTAGCCCGATCAGGGGGAGTTGGCAGGGAGTAAACGAGCAGTACTTC. It codes for CASSPIRGSWQGVNEQYF.

This clonotype was seen ten or more times. CDR3 sequence: CASSGERYGYTF. As DNA, the CDR3 is TGTGCCAGCAGCGGGGAGCGCTATGGCTACACCTTC. The chain links TRBV28 to TRBJ1-2; no firm D call. Germline V gives CDR1 MDHEN, CDR2 SYDVKM. The CDR3 extends over 12 amino acids. V lost 6 bases, J lost 4 bases, and 9 bases lay in between.

This clonotype was detected many times. This chain links TRBV28 with TRBJ2-7; 7 bases are a match to TRBD2. The V gene's germline CDR1 is MDHEN and CDR2 SYDVKM. The trim removed 1 base at V and 1 base at J, leaving 7 bases unmatched. The CDR3 has 16 residues. The CDR3 bases are TGTGCCAGCAGTTTATCCCGGTGGGGGGGATCCTACGAGCAGTACTTC. Translated, it gives CASSLSRWGGSYEQYF.

The gene calls are TRBV25-1 and TRBJ2-3, with 11 bases that match TRBD1. Germline V lookup: CDR1 MGHDK, CDR2 SYGVNS. With 8 bases clipped from V and 6 bases from J, the junction kept 10 bases outside the gene matches. The CDR3 loop spans 15 amino acids. CDR3 in amino acids: CASEFRDRGSDTQYF. DNA for the CDR3: TGTGCCAGCGAATTCCGGGACAGGGGGTCGGATACGCAGTATTTT.